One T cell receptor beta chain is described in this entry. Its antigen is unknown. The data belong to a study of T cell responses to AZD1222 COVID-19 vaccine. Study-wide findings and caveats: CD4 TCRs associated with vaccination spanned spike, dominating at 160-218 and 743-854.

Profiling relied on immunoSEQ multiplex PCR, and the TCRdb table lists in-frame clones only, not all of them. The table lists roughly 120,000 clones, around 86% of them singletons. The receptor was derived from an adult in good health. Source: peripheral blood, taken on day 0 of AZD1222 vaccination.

CDR3 DNA sequence: TGTGCCAGCAGTGAAGTAAGCGGGGAGCTGTTTTTT. It translates to CASSEVSGELFF. V and J are TRBV2 and TRBJ2-2, with unresolved D. Germline V gene lookup returns CDR1 SNHLY and CDR2 FYNNEI. This CDR3 has 12 residues. Trimming removed 1 base at V and 7 bases at J, with 4 bases between.